This T cell receptor beta chain was profiled in a study of T-cell memory formation after mild COVID-19. Study context: In these data, TCR clusters were largely donor specific. Findings and limits, study-wide: Proof of SARS-CoV-2 specificity was absent for the second-wave clones that crested on day 37. The study detected some responding clones in pre-infection memory, suggesting cross-reactive memory joined.

Constant-segment primers were used for 5'RACE, and the resulting TCR alpha and TCR beta cDNA libraries carried sample barcodes and UMIs. TCRdb re-analysed the 5' RACE reads in MiXCR, keeping a single row per CDR3 protein. The sample carries more than 250,000 distinct CDR3 sequences, around 15% recorded once. In germline, CDR1 is SGHTA, CDR2 FQGTGA. V shed 3 bases, J shed 4 bases, and the junction held 12 bases outside the gene matches. This CDR3 spans 16 amino acids. This clonotype was found a few times. Its target is unknown. V is TRBV7-3 and J is TRBJ2-7; TRBD1 matches at 7 bases. The TCR comes from a young man who had mild COVID-19 (a few samples of this study predate the infection). Cell type and time point are not known. Sample: PBMCs or a T cell subset sorted from them (not recorded which). The CDR3 DNA follows: TGTGCCAGCAGCTTCCCCCTGGGACAGTGGGGGTACGAGCAGTACGTC. Translation: CASSFPLGQWGYEQYV.